This entry concerns a single T cell receptor beta chain. What antigen it recognizes has not been identified. Base-call qualities are not available, and no considerably larger clone is one nucleotide away. These data belong to a study of regulatory dendritic cells for organ transplantation (dated by TCRdb to the late 2010s). A note on the overall study: The TCRbeta repertoires of sorted naive and memory CD4+ and CD8+ T cells were sequenced before and after allostimulation with regulatory or mature dendritic cells. Summary of the overall study and its limitations: In both subjects, allostimulation led to expansion of memory CD8+ clones, although regulatory dendritic cells appeared to cause more limited expansion than mature dendritic cells did. Sequencing was done in only a couple of subjects, and the authors reported considerable heterogeneity between individuals in the alloreactive memory CD8+ T cell pool. Highly diverse repertoires were observed in naive CD4+ and CD8+ T cells, whereas lower diversity was observed in memory cells, and the most oligoclonal repertoires were found in memory CD8+ cells. Of the resting subsets, memory CD8+ T cells had the largest number of alloreactive TCR clonotypes.

TCRbeta CDR3 regions were amplified by multiplexed two-step PCR using Vbeta-specific forward primers and Jbeta-specific reverse primers. Through the immunoSEQ service, TCRbeta libraries were sequenced on an Illumina instrument. Regarding the original processing steps: V, D and J genes were assigned using IMGT annotation, and counts were corrected for multiplex PCR bias using synthetic CDR3 analogues. The immunoSEQ Analyzer calculated repertoire clonality as one minus the normalized Shannon entropy. Fisher's exact test with Benjamini-Hochberg false discovery rate control was used to define clonal expansion, with two-tailed P<0.01. Here the immuneACCESS table is served through TCRdb, limited to in-frame sequences with V and J called. Missing clones are a known gap in these copies; in checked studies unresolved V genes cover under half, and the rest lacks a known reason. V and J calls and clone size are those listed in that table; D and trimming were worked out from the DNA. For this sample there are under 35,000 clones; around nine tenths appear just once. 0.055% to 0.075% of the sample goes to the ten largest clones.

FACS was used to sort CD4+ or CD8+ cells into naive T cells (CD45RA+) and memory T cells (CD45RO+). T cells for TCR sequencing came from a couple of healthy control subjects. Unstimulated sorted T cell subsets were used as baseline controls for the mixed lymphocyte reactions. The Qiagen DNeasy Blood & Tissue Kit was used to extract genomic DNA. The CDR3, cysteine through phenylalanine, is 15 amino acids long. This entry keeps only the CDR3 DNA: 45 bases, framed from base 1. The germline V end is reduced by 3 bases and the J end by 5 bases; junction bases left unmatched: 5. The germline V gene sets CDR1 to KGHSH and CDR2 to LQKENI.

Here the chain combines TRBV18 and TRBJ2-1, with 9 central nucleotides matching TRBD1. The material sequenced was naive CD4+ T cells from blood. Taken with the paper, the label for cell subset or site translates to: CD45RA+ naive T cells. This sequence originates from a human donor in good health. This receptor carries the CDR3 CASSPGTGKDNEQFF. The sequenced DNA: TGTGCCAGCTCACCCGGGACAGGGAAAGACAATGAGCAGTTCTTC.